This T cell receptor (beta chain) was identified in a study of blood T cell repertoires in COVID-19. At the level of the study: T cells, B-cell-depleted T cells, or PBMCs supplied cDNA or gDNA.

V dropped 7 bases and J dropped 3; count of bases not matched to a gene: 7. Germline assignment: CDR1 SQVTM and CDR2 ANQGSEA. The CDR3 has 13 residues. Methods used by the authors: Scientists estimated how many nucleated cells there were by amplifying reference gene primers. Some clones are missing from TCRdb's copy, which holds only in-frame ones; the method was immunoSEQ multiplex PCR. That table is the source of V, J and clone size, and D and trimming were worked out from the DNA. Of about 200,000 clones detected, under 90% appear once; the ten largest clones hold over 6.5%. The origin of this receptor is a woman aged 80 or over with COVID-19, enrolled during active disease. The V call is TRBV29-1, the J call TRBJ1-1, with 8 bases fitting TRBD1. The material sequenced was peripheral blood. In nucleotides, the CDR3 is TGCAGCGCGAGGACAGGGAGGGACACTGAAGCTTTCTTT. It encodes CSARTGRDTEAFF.